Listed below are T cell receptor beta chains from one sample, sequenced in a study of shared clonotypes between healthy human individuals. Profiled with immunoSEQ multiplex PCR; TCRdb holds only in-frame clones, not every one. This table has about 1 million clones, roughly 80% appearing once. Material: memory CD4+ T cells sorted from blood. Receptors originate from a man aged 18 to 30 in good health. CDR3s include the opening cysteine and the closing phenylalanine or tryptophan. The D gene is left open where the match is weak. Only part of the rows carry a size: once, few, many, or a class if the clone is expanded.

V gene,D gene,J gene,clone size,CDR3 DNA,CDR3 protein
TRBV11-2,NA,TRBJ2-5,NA,TGTGCCAGCAGCCCCGGGGTGAAACAAGAGACCCAGTACTTC,CASSPGVKQETQYF
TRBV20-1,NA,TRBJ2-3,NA,TGCAGTGCCATCAGGGCAGATACGCAGTATTTT,CSAIRADTQYF
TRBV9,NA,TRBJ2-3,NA,TGTGCCAGCAGCCCCCAAGACCTAGCCGCATACACAGATACGCAGTATTTT,CASSPQDLAAYTDTQYF
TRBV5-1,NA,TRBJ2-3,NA,TGCGCCAGCAGCCCCGCAGGGGAACGCACAGATACGCAGTATTTT,CASSPAGERTDTQYF
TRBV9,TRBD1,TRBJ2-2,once,TGTGCCAGCAGCGCCCGGACAGGGGAGGCCGGGGAGCTGTTTTTT,CASSARTGEAGELFF
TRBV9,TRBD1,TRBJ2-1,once,TGTGCCAGCAGCGAGGGGACAGGGTTCGATGAGCAGTTCTTC,CASSEGTGFDEQFF
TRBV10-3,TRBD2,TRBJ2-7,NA,TGTGCCATCAGTAAACTAGCGGGAGGCCCCCACGAGCAGTACTTC,CAISKLAGGPHEQYF
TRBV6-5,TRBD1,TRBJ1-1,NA,TGTGCCAGCAGCGAAACCTCTGGGACAGGGGACACAGCTTTCTTT,CASSETSGTGDTAFF
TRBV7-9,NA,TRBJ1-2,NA,TGTGCCAGCAGCTTAATCGGGCAAGGGGCCACGACTCTATATGGCTACACCTTC,CASSLIGQGATTLYGYTF
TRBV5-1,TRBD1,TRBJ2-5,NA,TGCGCCAGCAGTTGGGACAGGTACCAAGAGACCCAGTACTTC,CASSWDRYQETQYF
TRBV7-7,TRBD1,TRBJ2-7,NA,TGTGCTAGCAGCTTAGGGGGACAGGGTATCCACGAGCAGTACTTC,CASSLGGQGIHEQYF
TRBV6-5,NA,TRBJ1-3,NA,TGTGCCAGCAGTTACGCCGCCCCGCGCTCTGGAAACACCATATATTTT,CASSYAAPRSGNTIYF
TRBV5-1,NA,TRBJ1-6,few,TGCGCCAGCAGCCCTGACTCCCTAGCAGGGGCTTCACCCCTCCACTTT,CASSPDSLAGASPLHF
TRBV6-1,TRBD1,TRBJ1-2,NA,TGTGCCAGCAGTGCTACAGGGGTGGTCATAGGTGGCTACACCTTC,CASSATGVVIGGYTF
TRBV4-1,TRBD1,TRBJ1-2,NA,TGCGCCAGCAGCCAACAAACGGTCTCCACAGGGGGGGATGGCTACACCTTC,CASSQQTVSTGGDGYTF
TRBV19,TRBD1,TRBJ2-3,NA,TGTGCCAGTAGTCAGCACAGGGGTGGGGCAGATACGCAGTATTTT,CASSQHRGGADTQYF
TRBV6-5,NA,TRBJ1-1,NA,TGTGCCAGCAGGCCCGGCAGGCCGAACACTGAAGCTTTCTTT,CASRPGRPNTEAFF
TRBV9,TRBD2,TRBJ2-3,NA,TGTGCCAGCAGCGAGCCCCTTTTAGCGGGGGGCAAGGATACGCAGTATTTT,CASSEPLLAGGKDTQYF
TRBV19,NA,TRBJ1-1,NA,TGTGCCAGTAGTATGGGGCACTTGAACACTGAAGCTTTCTTT,CASSMGHLNTEAFF
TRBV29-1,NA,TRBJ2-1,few,TGCAGCGTTGAAGATTTGGACATGCCCAATGAGCAGTTCTTC,CSVEDLDMPNEQFF
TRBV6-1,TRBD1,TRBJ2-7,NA,TGTGCCAGCAGGGACAGGGGCTACGAGCAGTACTTC,CASRDRGYEQYF
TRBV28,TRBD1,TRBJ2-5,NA,TGTGCCAGCAGTTTCACGGGACAGCAAGAGACCCAGTACTTC,CASSFTGQQETQYF